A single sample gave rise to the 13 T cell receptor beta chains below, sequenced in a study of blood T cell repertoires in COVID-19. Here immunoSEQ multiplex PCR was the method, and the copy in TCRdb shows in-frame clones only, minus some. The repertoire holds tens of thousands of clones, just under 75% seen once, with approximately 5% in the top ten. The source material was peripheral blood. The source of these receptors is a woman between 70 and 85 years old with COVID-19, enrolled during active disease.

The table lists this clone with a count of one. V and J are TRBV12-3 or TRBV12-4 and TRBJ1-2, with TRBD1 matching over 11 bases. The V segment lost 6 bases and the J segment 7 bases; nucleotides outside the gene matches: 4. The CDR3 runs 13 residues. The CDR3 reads CASSRTGGVGYTF. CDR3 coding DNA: TGTGCCAGCAGCCGGACAGGGGGCGTTGGCTACACCTTC.

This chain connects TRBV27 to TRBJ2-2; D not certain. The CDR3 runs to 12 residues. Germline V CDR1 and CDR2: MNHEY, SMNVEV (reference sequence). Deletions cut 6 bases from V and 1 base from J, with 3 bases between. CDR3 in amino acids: CASSRNTGELFF. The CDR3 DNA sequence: TGTGCCAGCAGCCGGAACACCGGGGAGCTGTTTTTT.

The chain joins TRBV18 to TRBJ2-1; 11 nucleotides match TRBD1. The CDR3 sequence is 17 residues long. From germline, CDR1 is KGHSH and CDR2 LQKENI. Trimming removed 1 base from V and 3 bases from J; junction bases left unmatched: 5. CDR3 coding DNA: TGTGCCAGCTCACCACGGGCGGGACAGGGGGGCTACAATGAGCAGTTCTTC. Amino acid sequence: CASSPRAGQGGYNEQFF.

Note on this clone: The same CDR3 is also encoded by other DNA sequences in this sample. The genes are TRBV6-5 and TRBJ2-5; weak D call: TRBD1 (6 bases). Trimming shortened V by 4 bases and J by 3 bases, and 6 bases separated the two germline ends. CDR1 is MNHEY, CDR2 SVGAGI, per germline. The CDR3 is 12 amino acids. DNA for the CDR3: TGTGCCAGCAGTTCAGGGGAAGAGACCCAGTACTTC. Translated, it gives CASSSGEETQYF.

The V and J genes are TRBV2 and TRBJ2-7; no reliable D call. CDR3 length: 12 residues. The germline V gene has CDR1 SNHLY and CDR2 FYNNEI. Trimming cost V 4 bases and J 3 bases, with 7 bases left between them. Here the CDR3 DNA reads TGTGCCAGCAGTGTTAACAACTACGAGCAGTACTTC. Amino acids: CASSVNNYEQYF.

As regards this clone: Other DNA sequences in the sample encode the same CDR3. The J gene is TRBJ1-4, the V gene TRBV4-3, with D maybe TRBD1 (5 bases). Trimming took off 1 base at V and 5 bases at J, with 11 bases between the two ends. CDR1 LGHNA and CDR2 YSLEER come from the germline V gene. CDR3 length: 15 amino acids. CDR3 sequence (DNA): TGCGCCAGCAGCCAAGGAGGCAGGGCCAATGAAAAACTGTTTTTT. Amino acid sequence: CASSQGGRANEKLFF.

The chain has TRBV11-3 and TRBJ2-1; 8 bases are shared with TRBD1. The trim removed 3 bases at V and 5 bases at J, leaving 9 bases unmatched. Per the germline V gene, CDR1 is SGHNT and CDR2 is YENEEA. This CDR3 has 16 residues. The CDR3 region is CASSFFRDRGNNEQFF. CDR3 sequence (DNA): TGTGCCAGCAGCTTCTTCCGCGACAGGGGAAACAATGAGCAGTTCTTC.

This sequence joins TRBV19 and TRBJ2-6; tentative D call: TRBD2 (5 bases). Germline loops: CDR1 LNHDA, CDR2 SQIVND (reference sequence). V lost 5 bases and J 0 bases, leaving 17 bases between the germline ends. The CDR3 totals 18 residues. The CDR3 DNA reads TGTGCCAGTAGTCGCAGAGGGCTGGGGTTCTCTGGGGCCAACGTCCTGACTTTC. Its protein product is CASSRRGLGFSGANVLTF.

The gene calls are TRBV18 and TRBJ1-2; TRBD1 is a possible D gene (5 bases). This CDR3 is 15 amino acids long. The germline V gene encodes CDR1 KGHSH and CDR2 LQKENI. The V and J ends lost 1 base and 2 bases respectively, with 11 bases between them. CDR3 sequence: CASSPRIGENYGYTF. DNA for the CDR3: TGTGCCAGCTCACCACGCATAGGGGAAAACTATGGCTACACCTTC.

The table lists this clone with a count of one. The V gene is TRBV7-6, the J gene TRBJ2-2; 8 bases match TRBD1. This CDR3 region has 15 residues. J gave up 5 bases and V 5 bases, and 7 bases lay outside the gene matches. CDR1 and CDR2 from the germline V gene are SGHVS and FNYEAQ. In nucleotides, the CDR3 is TGTGCCAGCAGCACCCGACAGGGGAGGACCGGGGAGCTGTTTTTT. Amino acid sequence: CASSTRQGRTGELFF.

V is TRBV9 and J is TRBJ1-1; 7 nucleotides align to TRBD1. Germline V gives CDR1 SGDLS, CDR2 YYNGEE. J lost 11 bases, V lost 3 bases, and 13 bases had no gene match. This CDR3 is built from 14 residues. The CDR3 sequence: CASSANPGQSAAFF. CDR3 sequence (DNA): TGTGCCAGCAGCGCCAATCCGGGACAGTCGGCTGCTTTCTTT.

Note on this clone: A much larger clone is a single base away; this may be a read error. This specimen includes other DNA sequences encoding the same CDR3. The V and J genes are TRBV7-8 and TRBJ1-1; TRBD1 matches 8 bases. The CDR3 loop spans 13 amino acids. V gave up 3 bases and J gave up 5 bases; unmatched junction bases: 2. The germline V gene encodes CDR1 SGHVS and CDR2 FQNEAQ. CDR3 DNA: TGTGCCAGCAGCTTTACAGGGGGTACTGAAGCTTTCTTT. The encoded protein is CASSFTGGTEAFF.

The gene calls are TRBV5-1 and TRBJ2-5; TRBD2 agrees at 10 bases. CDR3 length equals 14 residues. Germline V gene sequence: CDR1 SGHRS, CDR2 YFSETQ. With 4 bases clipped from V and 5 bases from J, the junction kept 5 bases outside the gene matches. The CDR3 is CASSRAGGQETQYF. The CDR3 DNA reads TGCGCCAGCAGCAGAGCGGGGGGGCAGGAGACCCAGTACTTC.